This entry describes one TCR beta chain. Germline CDR1 and CDR2: LNHDA and SQIVND (reference sequence). The CDR3 extends over 15 amino acids. V was pared by 3 bases and J by 5 bases, with 13 bases between. The data originate from a study of shared clonotypes between healthy human individuals. Using immunoSEQ multiplex PCR, the repertoire was profiled, and TCRdb retains in-frame clones only, with some absent. Among 2 million to 2.5 million clones listed, roughly 93% were seen once. The sample consisted of naive CD4+ T cells from PBMCs. Stated subset: CD45RA+ positively selected. This chain joins TRBV19 and TRBJ2-2; D gene unclear. This TCR was recovered from a man between 18 and 35 years old in good health. Some clones in this sample may be carry-over from other donors' samples. The CDR3, as DNA: TGTGCCAGTAGTATGGCGGCTCTGCGGACCGGGGAGCTGTTTTTT. Translating gives CASSMAALRTGELFF.